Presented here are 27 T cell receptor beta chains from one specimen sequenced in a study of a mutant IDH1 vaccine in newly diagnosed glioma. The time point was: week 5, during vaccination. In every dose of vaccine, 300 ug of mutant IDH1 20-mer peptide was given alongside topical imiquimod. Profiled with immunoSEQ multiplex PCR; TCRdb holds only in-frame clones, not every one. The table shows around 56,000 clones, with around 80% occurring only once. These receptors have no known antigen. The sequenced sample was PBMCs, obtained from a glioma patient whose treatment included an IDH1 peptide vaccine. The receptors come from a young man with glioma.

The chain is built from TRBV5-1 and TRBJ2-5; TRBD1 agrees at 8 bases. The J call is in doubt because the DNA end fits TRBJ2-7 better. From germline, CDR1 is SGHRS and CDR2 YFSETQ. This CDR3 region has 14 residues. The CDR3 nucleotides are TGCGCCAGCAGTCTTGTACAGGGGGCCTACGAGCAGTACTTC. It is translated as CASSLVQGAYEQYF.

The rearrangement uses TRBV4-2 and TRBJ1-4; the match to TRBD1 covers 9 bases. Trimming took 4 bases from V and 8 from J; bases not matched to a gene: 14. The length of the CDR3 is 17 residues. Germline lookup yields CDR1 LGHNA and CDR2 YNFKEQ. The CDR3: CASSRNRLGQGNEKLFF. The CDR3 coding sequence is TGTGCCAGCAGCCGGAACCGCCTGGGACAGGGTAACGAAAAACTGTTTTTT.

The CDR3 nucleotides are TGTGCCAGTAGTGGACGCGAGAATCAGCCCCAGCATTTT. Translation: CASSGRENQPQHF. V gene TRBV19 combines with J gene TRBJ1-5, with D unresolved. The germline V gene encodes CDR1 LNHDA and CDR2 SQIVND (reference sequence). V was clipped by 5 bases and J by 4 bases, with 9 bases between them. This CDR3 region has 13 residues.

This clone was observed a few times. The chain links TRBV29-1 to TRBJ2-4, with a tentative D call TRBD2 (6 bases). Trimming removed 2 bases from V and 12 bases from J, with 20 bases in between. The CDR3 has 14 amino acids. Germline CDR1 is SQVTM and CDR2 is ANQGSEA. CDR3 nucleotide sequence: TGCAGCGTTGAATTTACAGGCCTCGAGGAGGGTCAGTACTTC. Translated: CSVEFTGLEEGQYF.

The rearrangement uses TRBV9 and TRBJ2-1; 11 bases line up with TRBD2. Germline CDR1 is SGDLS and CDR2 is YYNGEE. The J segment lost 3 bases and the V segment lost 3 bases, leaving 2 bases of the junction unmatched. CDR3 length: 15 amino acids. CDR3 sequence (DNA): TGTGCCAGCAGCGCCGGGACTAGCGGCTACAATGAGCAGTTCTTC. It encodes CASSAGTSGYNEQFF. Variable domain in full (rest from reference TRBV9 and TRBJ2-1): DSGVTQTPKHLITATGQRVTLRCSPRSGDLSVYWYQQSLDQGLQFLIQYYNGEERAKGNILERFSAQQFPDLHSELNLSSLELGDSALYFCASSAGTSGYNEQFFGPGTRLTVL.

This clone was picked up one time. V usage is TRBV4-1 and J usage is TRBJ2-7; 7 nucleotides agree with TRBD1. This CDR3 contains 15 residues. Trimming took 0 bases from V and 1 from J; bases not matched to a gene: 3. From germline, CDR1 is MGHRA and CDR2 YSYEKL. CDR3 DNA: TGCGCCAGCAGCCAAGAGACAGGGTGGTCCTACGAGCAGTACTTC. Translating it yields CASSQETGWSYEQYF.

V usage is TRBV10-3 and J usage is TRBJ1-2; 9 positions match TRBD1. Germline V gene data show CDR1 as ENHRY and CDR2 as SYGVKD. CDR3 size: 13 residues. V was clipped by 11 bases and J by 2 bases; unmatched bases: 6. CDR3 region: CAGGQGPNYGYTF. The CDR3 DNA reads TGTGCCGGGGGACAGGGCCCGAACTATGGCTACACCTTC.

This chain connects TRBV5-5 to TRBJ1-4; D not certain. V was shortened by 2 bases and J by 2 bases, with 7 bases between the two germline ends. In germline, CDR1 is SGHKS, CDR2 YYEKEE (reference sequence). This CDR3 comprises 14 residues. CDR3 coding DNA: TGTGCCAGCAGCTTCGGCAGGACTAATGAAAAACTGTTTTTT. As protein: CASSFGRTNEKLFF.

The CDR3 region is CASTRSYSYEQYF. DNA for the CDR3: TGTGCCAGCACCAGGAGCTACTCCTACGAGCAGTACTTC. The chain is built from TRBV2 and TRBJ2-5; no firm D call. The better agreement between TRBJ2-7 and the DNA end casts doubt on the J call. This CDR3 comprises 13 residues. CDR1 is SNHLY and CDR2 is FYNNEI in the germline V gene.

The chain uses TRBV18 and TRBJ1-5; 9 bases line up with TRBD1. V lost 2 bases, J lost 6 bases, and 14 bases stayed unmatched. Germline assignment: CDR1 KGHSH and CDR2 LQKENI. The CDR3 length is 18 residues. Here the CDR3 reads CASSPEGRGGQGIQPQHF. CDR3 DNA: TGTGCCAGCTCACCAGAAGGTCGTGGGGGACAGGGAATTCAGCCCCAGCATTTT.

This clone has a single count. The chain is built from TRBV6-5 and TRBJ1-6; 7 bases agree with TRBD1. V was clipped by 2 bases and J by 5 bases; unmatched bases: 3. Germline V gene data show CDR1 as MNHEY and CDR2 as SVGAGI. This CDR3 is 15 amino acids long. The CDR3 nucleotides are TGTGCCAGCAGTTACACGACAGGGAATAATTCACCCCTCCACTTT. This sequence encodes CASSYTTGNNSPLHF.

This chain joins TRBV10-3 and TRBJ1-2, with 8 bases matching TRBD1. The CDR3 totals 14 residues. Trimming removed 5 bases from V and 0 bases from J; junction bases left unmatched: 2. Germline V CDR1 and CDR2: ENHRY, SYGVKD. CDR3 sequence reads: CAISRDRPNYGYTF. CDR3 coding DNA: TGTGCCATCAGTCGGGACAGGCCTAACTATGGCTACACCTTC.

The CDR3 sequence: CASSLGLSPTEAFF. DNA of the CDR3: TGTGCCAGCAGCCTGGGACTATCACCCACTGAAGCTTTCTTT. This chain uses TRBV5-4 with TRBJ1-1, with a weak D call TRBD1 (5 bases). This CDR3 has 14 residues. Trimming left V 4 bases short and J 4 bases short, with 14 bases between. CDR1 SGHNT and CDR2 YYREEE come from the germline V gene (reference sequence).

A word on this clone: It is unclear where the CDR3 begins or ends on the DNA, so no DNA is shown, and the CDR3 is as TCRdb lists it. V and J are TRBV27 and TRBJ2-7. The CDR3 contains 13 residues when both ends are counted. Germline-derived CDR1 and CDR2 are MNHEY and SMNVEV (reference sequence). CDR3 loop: CASILGSSYEQYF.

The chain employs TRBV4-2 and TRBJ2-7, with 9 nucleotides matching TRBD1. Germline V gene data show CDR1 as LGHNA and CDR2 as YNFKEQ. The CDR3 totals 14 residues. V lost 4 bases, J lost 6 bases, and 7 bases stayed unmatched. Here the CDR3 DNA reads TGTGCCAGCAGCCGGGGACAGGGTAGCACCGAGCAGTACTTC. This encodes CASSRGQGSTEQYF.

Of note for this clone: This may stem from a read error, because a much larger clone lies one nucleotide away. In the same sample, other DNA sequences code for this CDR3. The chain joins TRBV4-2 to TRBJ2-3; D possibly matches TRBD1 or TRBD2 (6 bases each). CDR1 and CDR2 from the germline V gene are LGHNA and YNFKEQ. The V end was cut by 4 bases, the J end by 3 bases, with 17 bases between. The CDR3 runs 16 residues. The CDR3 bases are TGTGCCAGCAGCCCGTGGACACAGGGAGGTACAGATACGCAGTATTTT. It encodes CASSPWTQGGTDTQYF.

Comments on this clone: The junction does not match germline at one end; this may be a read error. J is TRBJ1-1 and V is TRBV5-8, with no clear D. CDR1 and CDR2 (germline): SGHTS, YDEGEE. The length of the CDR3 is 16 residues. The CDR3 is CASSLALSLLNTEVFF. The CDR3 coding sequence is TGTGCCAGCAGCTTGGCCCTCTCTCTCCTAAATACTGAAGTTTTCTTT.

CDR3 coding DNA: TGTGCCAGCTCAAACCCCGGCACTGAAGCTTTCTTT. Translating it yields CASSNPGTEAFF. V usage is TRBV6-4 and J usage is TRBJ1-1; D remains ambiguous. Germline CDR1 reads MRHNA; CDR2 reads SNTAGT. V was cut by 8 bases and J by 4 bases, with 11 bases left in between. The CDR3 contains 12 residues.

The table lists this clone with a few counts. CDR3 nucleotides: TGCGCCAGCAGCTTGGACCCGTCGGGGAACACTGAAGCTTTCTTT. Amino acid sequence: CASSLDPSGNTEAFF. The chain carries TRBV5-1 and TRBJ1-1; D uncertain. Per the germline V gene, CDR1 is SGHRS and CDR2 is YFSETQ. Deletions cut 0 bases from V and 1 base from J, with 10 bases between. The CDR3 contains 15 residues. Drawing the rest from reference TRBV5-1 and TRBJ1-1, the complete variable domain is KAGVTQTPRYLIKTRGQQVTLSCSPISGHRSVSWYQQTPGQGLQFLFEYFSETQRNKGNFPGRFSGRQFSNSRSEMNVSTLELGDSALYLCASSLDPSGNTEAFFGQGTRLTVV.

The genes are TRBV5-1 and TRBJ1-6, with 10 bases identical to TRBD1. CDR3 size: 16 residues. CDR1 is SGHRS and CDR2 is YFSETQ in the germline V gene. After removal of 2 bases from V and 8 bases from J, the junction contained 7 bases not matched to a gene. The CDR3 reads CASSLVPGQGYSPLHF. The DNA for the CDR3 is TGCGCCAGCAGCTTAGTACCGGGACAGGGGTATTCACCCCTCCACTTT. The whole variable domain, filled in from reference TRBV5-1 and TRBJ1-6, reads KAGVTQTPRYLIKTRGQQVTLSCSPISGHRSVSWYQQTPGQGLQFLFEYFSETQRNKGNFPGRFSGRQFSNSRSEMNVSTLELGDSALYLCASSLVPGQGYSPLHFGNGTRLTVT.

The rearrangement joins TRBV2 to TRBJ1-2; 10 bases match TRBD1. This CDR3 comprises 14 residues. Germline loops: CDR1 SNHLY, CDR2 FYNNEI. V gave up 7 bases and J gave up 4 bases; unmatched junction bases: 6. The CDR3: CASIRTGGSYGYTF. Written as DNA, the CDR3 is TGTGCCAGCATTAGGACAGGGGGATCCTATGGCTACACCTTC.

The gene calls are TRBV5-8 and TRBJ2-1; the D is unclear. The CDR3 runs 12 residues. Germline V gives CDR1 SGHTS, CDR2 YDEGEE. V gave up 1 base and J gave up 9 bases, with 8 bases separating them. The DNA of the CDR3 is TGTGCCAGCAGCTTGTATCCCGCTGAGCAGTTCTTC. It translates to CASSLYPAEQFF.

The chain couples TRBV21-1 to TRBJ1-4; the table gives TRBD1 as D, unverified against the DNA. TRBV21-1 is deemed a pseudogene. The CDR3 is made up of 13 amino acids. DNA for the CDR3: TGTGGCAGCAGCGGGCCGAATTATGAGAAACTGTTTTTT. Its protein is CGSSGPNYEKLFF.

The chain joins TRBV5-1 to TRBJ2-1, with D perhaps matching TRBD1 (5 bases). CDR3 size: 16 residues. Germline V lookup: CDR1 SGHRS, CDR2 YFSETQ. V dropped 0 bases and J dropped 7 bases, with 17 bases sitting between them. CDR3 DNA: TGCGCCAGCAGCTTGGCCGTAGGGGTAGGAGCGAATGAGCAGTTCTTC. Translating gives CASSLAVGVGANEQFF.

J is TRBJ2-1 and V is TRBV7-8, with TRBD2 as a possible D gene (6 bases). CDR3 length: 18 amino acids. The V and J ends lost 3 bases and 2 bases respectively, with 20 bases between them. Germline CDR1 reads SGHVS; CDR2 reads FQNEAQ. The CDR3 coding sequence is TGTGCCAGCAGCTTCTTAAAGCCCGGGACGGGGGCCTACAATGAGCAGTTCTTC. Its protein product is CASSFLKPGTGAYNEQFF.

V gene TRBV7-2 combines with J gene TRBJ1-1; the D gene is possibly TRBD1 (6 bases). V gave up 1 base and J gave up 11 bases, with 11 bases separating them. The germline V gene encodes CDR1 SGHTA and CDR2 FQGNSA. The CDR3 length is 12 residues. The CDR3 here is CASSLDRVAAFF. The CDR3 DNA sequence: TGTGCCAGCAGCTTAGACAGGGTGGCGGCTTTCTTT.

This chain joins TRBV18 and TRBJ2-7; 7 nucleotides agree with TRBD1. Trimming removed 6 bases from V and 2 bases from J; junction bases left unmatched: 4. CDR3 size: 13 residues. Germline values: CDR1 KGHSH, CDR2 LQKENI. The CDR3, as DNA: TGTGCCAGCTCTTGGGACAGTACCTACGAGCAGTACTTC. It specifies CASSWDSTYEQYF.